Shown below are 18 T cell receptor beta chains from a single sample sequenced in a study of control samples from healthy donors and cancer patients. This table comes from immunoSEQ multiplex PCR, and its TCRdb copy is limited to in-frame clones, with some not included. The data show 390,000 or so clones, more than 80% seen once. The specimen sequenced was PBMCs. Source of these receptors: a man aged 35 to 55 with head and neck cancer.

V and J are TRBV9 and TRBJ1-6; D is unresolved. This CDR3 is built from 16 residues. V was cut by 2 bases and J by 0 bases, with 9 bases left in between. Germline values: CDR1 SGDLS, CDR2 YYNGEE. The CDR3 loop reads CASSVGDSSYNSPLHF. The CDR3 DNA is TGTGCCAGCAGCGTCGGAGATAGCTCCTATAATTCACCCCTCCACTTT.

The chain employs TRBV3-1 (or the pseudogene TRBV3-2) and TRBJ2-1; D may be TRBD1 (6 bases). V was cut by 2 bases and J by 7 bases, with 15 bases left in between. The CDR3 totals 15 residues. CDR1 is LGHDT and CDR2 is YNNKEL in the germline V gene (reference sequence). The CDR3 protein is CASSQNGVGTNEQFF. The CDR3 DNA is TGTGCCAGCAGCCAAAACGGGGTGGGGACAAATGAGCAGTTCTTC.

This chain joins TRBV19 and TRBJ1-3, with TRBD1 as a possible D gene (5 bases). CDR3 length: 15 amino acids. The germline V gene has CDR1 LNHDA and CDR2 SQIVND (reference sequence). The ends were cut back, 7 bases at V and 1 base at J, with 14 bases in the middle. The CDR3 coding sequence is TGTGCCAGTAATGGGGCGTCGGGGTCTGGAAACACCATATATTTT. This gives the protein CASNGASGSGNTIYF.

This chain uses TRBV6-2 or TRBV6-3 with TRBJ2-3; possibly TRBD2 for D (6 bases). The CDR3 covers 16 residues. Germline CDR1 and CDR2: MNHEY and SVGEGT. Trimming removed 4 bases at V and 4 bases at J, with 18 bases between. In DNA form, the CDR3 reads TGTGCCAGCAGTTTTTTCTTGGCGGGGATGGCAGATACGCAGTATTTT. Its protein is CASSFFLAGMADTQYF.

The J gene is TRBJ2-3, the V gene TRBV6-5; 11 nucleotides agree with TRBD2. With V trimmed by 0 bases and J by 6 bases, 2 bases remained unmatched. The CDR3 length is 15 residues. CDR1 is MNHEY and CDR2 is SVGAGI in the germline V gene. In DNA, the CDR3 is TGTGCCAGCAGTTACTCGTCTAGCGGGAGGGATACGCAGTATTTT. This encodes CASSYSSSGRDTQYF.

In this sample, this clone turned up once. This chain joins TRBV6-5 and TRBJ1-2; D possibly corresponds to TRBD1 (6 bases). V gave up 2 bases and J gave up 6 bases, with 13 bases separating them. In germline, CDR1 is MNHEY, CDR2 SVGAGI. The CDR3 contains 14 residues. CDR3 region: CASSYTGGADGYTF. CDR3 nucleotide sequence: TGTGCCAGCAGTTACACGGGGGGCGCTGATGGCTACACCTTC.

The rearrangement joins TRBV18 to TRBJ2-2; D is unclear. The CDR3 contains 12 residues. Trimming cost V 3 bases and J 6 bases, with 5 bases left between them. From germline, CDR1 is KGHSH and CDR2 LQKENI. The CDR3 here is CASSPLPGELFF. CDR3 DNA sequence: TGTGCCAGCTCACCCCTTCCCGGGGAGCTGTTTTTT.

The rearrangement uses TRBV7-6 and TRBJ1-5; TRBD1 might be the D (6 bases). This CDR3 has 16 amino acids. V lost 5 bases, J lost 0 bases, and 14 bases lay in between. Germline V gene lookup returns CDR1 SGHVS and CDR2 FNYEAQ. CDR3 nucleotides: TGTGCCAGCAGCCCAGGGACACATTATAGCAATCAGCCCCAGCATTTT. It is translated as CASSPGTHYSNQPQHF. Full variable domain (outside the CDR3, taken from reference TRBV7-6 and TRBJ1-5): GAGVSQSPRYKVTKRGQDVALRCDPISGHVSLYWYRQALGQGPEFLTYFNYEAQQDKSGLPNDRFSAERPEGSISTLTIQRTEQRDSAMYRCASSPGTHYSNQPQHFGDGTRLSIL.

The chain carries TRBV9 and TRBJ2-2, with D possibly being TRBD1 (5 bases). CDR1 SGDLS and CDR2 YYNGEE come from the germline V gene. The CDR3 covers 16 residues. V was pared by 0 bases and J by 1 base, with 10 bases between. The CDR3 region is CASSVDGAENTGELFF. CDR3 nucleotides: TGTGCCAGCAGCGTAGATGGGGCCGAGAACACCGGGGAGCTGTTTTTT.

The chain links TRBV27 to TRBJ2-7; perhaps TRBD2 as D (6 bases). This CDR3 comprises 17 residues. Germline CDR1 is MNHEY and CDR2 is SMNVEV (reference sequence). V was shortened by 5 bases and J by 0 bases, with 20 bases between the two germline ends. The CDR3 nucleotides read TGTGCCAGCAGTCCTATCGGCTTGGACTACCACTCCTACGAGCAGTACTTC. Translating it yields CASSPIGLDYHSYEQYF.

This rearrangement joins TRBV15 to TRBJ1-1; D is uncertain. This CDR3 spans 13 amino acids. The ends were cut back, 4 bases at V and 1 base at J, with 7 bases in the middle. Germline CDR1 LNHNV, CDR2 YYDKDF (reference sequence). CDR3 DNA sequence: TGTGCCACCAGCAAAGACAAGAACACTGAAGCTTTCTTT. Translating it yields CATSKDKNTEAFF.

The chain uses TRBV7-9 and TRBJ2-5; 8 bases are a match to TRBD1. V shed 5 bases, J shed 1 base, and the junction held 6 bases outside the gene matches. The germline V gene encodes CDR1 SEHNR and CDR2 FQNEAQ (reference sequence). The CDR3 contains 15 residues. The CDR3 DNA reads TGTGCCAGCAGCCCATCGGGGACAGGCCAAGAGACCCAGTACTTC. Amino acid sequence: CASSPSGTGQETQYF.

This chain joins TRBV3-1 (or the pseudogene TRBV3-2) and TRBJ2-7; D unresolved. This CDR3 comprises 15 residues. CDR1 and CDR2 from the germline V gene are LGHDT and YNNKEL (reference sequence). V shed 2 bases and J shed 6 bases, with 17 bases lying between them. In DNA form, the CDR3 reads TGTGCCAGCAGCCAATTTGACCGTCTTCTATCCGAGCAGTACTTC. Protein: CASSQFDRLLSEQYF.

The V gene is TRBV12-5, the J gene TRBJ2-1; D is possibly TRBD2 (5 bases). The V and J ends lost 5 bases and 0 bases respectively, with 17 bases between them. The germline CDR1 and CDR2 sequences are LGHNT and FRNRAP. CDR3 size: 17 residues. DNA for the CDR3: TGTGCTAGTGGTCCGCCTTCGAGCGGCTACTCCTACAATGAGCAGTTCTTC. This sequence encodes CASGPPSSGYSYNEQFF.

The chain employs TRBV18 and TRBJ2-7; D may match TRBD1 or TRBD2 (5 bases each). Germline V CDR1 and CDR2: KGHSH, LQKENI. The CDR3 consists of 14 residues. With 8 bases removed from V and 2 bases from J, the gap between germline ends came to 16 bases. The DNA for the CDR3 is TGTGCCAGCGTCCCCCGGGACGGCGCCTACGAGCAGTACTTC. This sequence encodes CASVPRDGAYEQYF.

The chain carries TRBV4-2 and TRBJ2-7; TRBD2 aligns across 14 bases. The V and J ends lost 0 bases and 5 bases, in that order; junction bases with no gene match: 3. This CDR3 is 16 amino acids long. Germline loops: CDR1 LGHNA, CDR2 YNFKEQ. The CDR3 DNA sequence: TGTGCCAGCAGCCAAGATCTGGGACTAGCGGGGGACGAGCAGTACTTC. This gives the protein CASSQDLGLAGDEQYF.

The chain has TRBV24-1 and TRBJ1-5; D not resolved. The length of the CDR3 is 12 residues. The V end lost 4 bases, the J end lost 4 bases, and 4 bases lay between the germline ends. Germline lookup yields CDR1 KGHDR and CDR2 SFDVKD. DNA for the CDR3: TGTGCCACCAGTGACCCAAATCAGCCCCAGCATTTT. This encodes CATSDPNQPQHF.

This clone was detected only a few times. The V gene is TRBV5-1, the J gene TRBJ2-3; 9 bases are a match to TRBD2. In germline, CDR1 is SGHRS, CDR2 YFSETQ. The CDR3 sequence is 16 residues long. V trimming: 0 bases; J trimming: 6 bases; junction bases outside the gene matches: 8. CDR3 residues: CASSLGASGASDTQYF. The CDR3 nucleotides are TGCGCCAGCAGCTTGGGGGCTAGCGGGGCCAGTGATACGCAGTATTTT.